This entry concerns a single T cell receptor (beta chain). The protocol was immunoSEQ multiplex PCR, while the TCRdb copy is restricted to in-frame clones and leaves out a portion. The sample holds around 990,000 clones, about 80% seen once. The CDR3 sequence is 14 residues long. Trimming took 3 bases from V and 3 from J, leaving 12 bases between them. Germline CDR1 and CDR2: MDHEN and SYDVKM. The data were taken from a study of shared clonotypes between healthy human individuals. The rearrangement joins TRBV28 to TRBJ2-7; D may be TRBD2 (6 bases). Sequenced sample: memory CD4+ T cells from PBMCs. Subset of the sample: CD45RA-negative fraction. The source of this sequence is a young man in good health. Some clones in this sample may be carry-over from other donors' samples. This chain's CDR3 is CASSFRVGGYEQYF. In DNA form, the CDR3 reads TGTGCCAGCAGTTTCCGGGTCGGGGGCTACGAGCAGTACTTC. The full variable domain, rest sourced from reference TRBV28 and TRBJ2-7, is DVKVTQSSRYLVKRTGEKVFLECVQDMDHENMFWYRQDPGLGLRLIYFSYDVKMKEKGDIPEGYSVSREKKERFSLILESASTNQTSMYLCASSFRVGGYEQYFGPGTRLTVT.